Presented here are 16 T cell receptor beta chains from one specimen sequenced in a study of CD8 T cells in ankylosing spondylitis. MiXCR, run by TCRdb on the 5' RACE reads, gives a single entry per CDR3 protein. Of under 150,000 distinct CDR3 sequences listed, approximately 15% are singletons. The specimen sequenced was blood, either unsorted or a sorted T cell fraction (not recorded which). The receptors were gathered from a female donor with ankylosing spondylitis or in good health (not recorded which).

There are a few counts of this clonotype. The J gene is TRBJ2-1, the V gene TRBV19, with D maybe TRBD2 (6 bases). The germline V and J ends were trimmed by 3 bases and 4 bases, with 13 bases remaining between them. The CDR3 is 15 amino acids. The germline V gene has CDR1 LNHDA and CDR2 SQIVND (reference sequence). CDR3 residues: CASSIQASAYNEQFF. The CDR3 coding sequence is TGTGCCAGTAGTATTCAGGCTAGCGCATACAATGAGCAGTTCTTC.

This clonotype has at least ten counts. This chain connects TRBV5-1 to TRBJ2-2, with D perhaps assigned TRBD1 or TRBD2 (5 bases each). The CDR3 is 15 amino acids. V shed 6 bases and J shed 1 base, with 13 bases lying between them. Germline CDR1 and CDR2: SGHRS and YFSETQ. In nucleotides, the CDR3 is TGCGCCAGCAACCTTGGGACCCTGAACACCGGGGAGCTGTTTTTT. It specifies CASNLGTLNTGELFF.

The CDR3 sequence: CASSPAGFAEAFF. In DNA, the CDR3 is TGTGCCAGCTCACCAGCAGGGTTCGCTGAAGCTTTCTTT. V is TRBV18 and J is TRBJ1-1; D is perhaps TRBD1 (5 bases). The CDR3 sequence is 13 residues long. In germline, CDR1 is KGHSH, CDR2 LQKENI. Trimming pared 2 bases from V and 6 bases from J, leaving 10 bases between. Variable domain in full (rest from reference TRBV18 and TRBJ1-1): NAGVMQNPRHLVRRRGQEARLRCSPMKGHSHVYWYRQLPEEGLKFMVYLQKENIIDESGMPKERFSAEFPKEGPSILRIQQVVRGDSAAYFCASSPAGFAEAFFGQGTRLTVV.

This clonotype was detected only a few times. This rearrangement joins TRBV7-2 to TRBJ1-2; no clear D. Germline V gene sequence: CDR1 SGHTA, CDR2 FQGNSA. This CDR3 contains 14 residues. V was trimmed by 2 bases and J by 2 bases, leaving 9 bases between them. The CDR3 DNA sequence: TGTGCCAGCAGCTTACTGGTTGGGAACTATGGCTACACCTTC. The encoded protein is CASSLLVGNYGYTF.

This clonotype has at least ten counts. Here the CDR3 reads CASSQGMDRFYEQYF. The CDR3 DNA follows: TGTGCCAGCAGCCAGGGAATGGACAGGTTCTACGAGCAGTACTTC. The rearrangement joins TRBV3-1 to TRBJ2-7; the match to TRBD1 covers 7 bases. The V segment lost 3 bases and the J segment 3 bases; nucleotides outside the gene matches: 8. Germline-derived CDR1 and CDR2 are LGHDT and YNNKEL (reference sequence). The CDR3 is 15 amino acids.

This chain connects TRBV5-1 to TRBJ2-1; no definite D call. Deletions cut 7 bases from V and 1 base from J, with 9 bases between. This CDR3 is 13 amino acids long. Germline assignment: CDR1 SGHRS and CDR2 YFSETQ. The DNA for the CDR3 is TGCGCCAGCGCCCAGAGTTCCTACAATGAGCAGTTCTTC. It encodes CASAQSSYNEQFF.

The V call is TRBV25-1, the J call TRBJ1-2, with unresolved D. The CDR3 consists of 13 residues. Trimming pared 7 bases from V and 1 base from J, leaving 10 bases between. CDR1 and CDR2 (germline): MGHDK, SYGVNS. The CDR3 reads CASMQKDNYGYTF. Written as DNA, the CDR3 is TGTGCCAGCATGCAGAAAGATAACTATGGCTACACCTTC.

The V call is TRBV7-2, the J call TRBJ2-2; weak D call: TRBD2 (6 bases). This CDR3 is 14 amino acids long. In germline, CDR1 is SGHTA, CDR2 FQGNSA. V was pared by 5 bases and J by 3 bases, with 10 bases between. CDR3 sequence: CASSLGTYTGELFF. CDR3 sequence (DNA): TGTGCCAGCAGCCTCGGGACTTACACCGGGGAGCTGTTTTTT.

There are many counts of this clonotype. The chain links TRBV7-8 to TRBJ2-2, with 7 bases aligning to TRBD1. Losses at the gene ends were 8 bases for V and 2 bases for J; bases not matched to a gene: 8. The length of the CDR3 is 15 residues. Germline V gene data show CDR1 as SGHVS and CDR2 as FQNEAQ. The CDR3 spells CASRTGELNTGELFF. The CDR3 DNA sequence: TGTGCCAGCCGAACAGGGGAACTTAACACCGGGGAGCTGTTTTTT.

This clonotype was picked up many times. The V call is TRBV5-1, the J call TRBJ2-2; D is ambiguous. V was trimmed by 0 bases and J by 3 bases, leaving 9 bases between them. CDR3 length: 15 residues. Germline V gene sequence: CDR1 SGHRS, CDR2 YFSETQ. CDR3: CASSLDFLDTGELFF. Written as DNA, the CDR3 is TGCGCCAGCAGCTTGGATTTTCTGGACACCGGGGAGCTGTTTTTT.

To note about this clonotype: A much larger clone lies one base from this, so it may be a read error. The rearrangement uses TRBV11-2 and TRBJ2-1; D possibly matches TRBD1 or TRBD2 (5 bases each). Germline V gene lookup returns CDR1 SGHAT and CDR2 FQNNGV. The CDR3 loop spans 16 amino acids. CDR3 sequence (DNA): TGTACCAGCACCCGTAGGGGAGAGAGCTCCTACAATGAGCAGTTCTTC. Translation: CTSTRRGESSYNEQFF.

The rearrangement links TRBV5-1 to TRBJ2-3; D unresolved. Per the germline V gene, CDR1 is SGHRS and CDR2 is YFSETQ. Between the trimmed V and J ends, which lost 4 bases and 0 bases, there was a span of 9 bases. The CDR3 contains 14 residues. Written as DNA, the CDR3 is TGCGCCAGCAGCACGTTACAGAGCACAGATACGCAGTATTTT. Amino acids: CASSTLQSTDTQYF.

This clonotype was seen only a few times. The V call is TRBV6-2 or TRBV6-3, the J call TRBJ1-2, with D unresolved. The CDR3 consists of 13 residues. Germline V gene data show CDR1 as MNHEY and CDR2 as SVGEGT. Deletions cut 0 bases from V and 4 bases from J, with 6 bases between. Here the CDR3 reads CASSYSDTYGYTF. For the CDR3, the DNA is TGTGCCAGCAGTTACTCAGACACCTATGGCTACACCTTC.

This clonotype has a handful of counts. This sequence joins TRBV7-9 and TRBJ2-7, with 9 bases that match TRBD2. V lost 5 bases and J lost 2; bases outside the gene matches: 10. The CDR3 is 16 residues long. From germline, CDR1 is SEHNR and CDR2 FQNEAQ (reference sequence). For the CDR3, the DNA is TGTGCCAGCAGCCAAGTCCTGGCGGGAGGGCCCTACGAGCAGTACTTC. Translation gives CASSQVLAGGPYEQYF. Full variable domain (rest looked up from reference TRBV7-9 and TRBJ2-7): DTGVSQNPRHKITKRGQNVTFRCDPISEHNRLYWYRQTLGQGPEFLTYFQNEAQLEKSRLLSDRFSAERPKGSFSTLEIQRTEQGDSAMYLCASSQVLAGGPYEQYFGPGTRLTVT.

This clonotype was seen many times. The CDR3 DNA reads as TGCGCCAGCAGCTTGATCGCGGACTCCTACAATGAGCAGTTCTTC. Encoded protein: CASSLIADSYNEQFF. The gene calls are TRBV5-1 and TRBJ2-1; no definite D call. Trimming removed 1 base at V and 0 bases at J, with 8 bases between. The germline CDR1 and CDR2 sequences are SGHRS and YFSETQ. This CDR3 is 15 amino acids long.

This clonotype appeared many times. This CDR3 is CASTRDPRGLGYGYTF. In DNA, the CDR3 is TGTGCCAGCACCCGAGACCCTAGGGGGCTCGGCTATGGCTACACCTTC. The chain couples TRBV28 to TRBJ1-2, with TRBD1 identical over 7 bases. The germline CDR1 and CDR2 sequences are MDHEN and SYDVKM. The CDR3 covers 16 residues. Losses at the gene ends were 7 bases for V and 4 bases for J; bases not matched to a gene: 15.